Here is one TCR beta chain with its context. The antigen is undetermined. The data stem from a study of T cell responses to AZD1222 COVID-19 vaccine. V lost 6 bases to trimming and J lost 0 bases, with 9 bases between them. Germline lookup yields CDR1 MDHEN and CDR2 SYDVKM. The CDR3 runs to 15 residues. Only in-frame clones appear in the TCRdb table, and some are missing; sequencing was by immunoSEQ multiplex PCR. The data hold over 100,000 clones, with roughly 87% observed a single time. Findings and limits, study-wide: Sampled repertoires all dated from after the peak T cell response. A reported finding is that nearly half of spike-specific TCRs target unmutated variant regions. The donor group comprised mostly white British people and more females; the analysis possibly underestimated clonal diversity. Vaccine-associated CD4 TCRs spanned spike, dominant at 160-218 and 743-854.

The rearrangement joins TRBV28 to TRBJ2-6, with D unclear. The sample was peripheral blood, taken on day 0 of AZD1222 vaccination. The clonotype comes from an adult in good health. The CDR3 here is CASSPVSSGANVLTF. The DNA of the CDR3 is TGTGCCAGCAGCCCTGTAAGCTCTGGGGCCAACGTCCTGACTTTC.